The present entry profiles one T cell receptor (beta chain) with its context. What this receptor recognizes is not known. No base quality values were provided; no much bigger clone lies one nucleotide off. The sample is drawn from a study of blood T cell repertoires in COVID-19 (dated by TCRdb to the early 2020s). Study-wide context: Samples from collaborators originated in the United States, Italy and Spain and spanned both the acute and convalescent phases of COVID-19. The prospective study material was composed of cDNA or gDNA derived from T cells, B-cell-depleted T cells, or PBMCs. Deeply sampled blood TCRbeta repertoires from subjects exposed to, actively infected with, or recovered from COVID-19 were included in the dataset. The repertoires were released in a freely available public database intended as a resource for research on the immune response to SARS-CoV-2. The samples were drawn from the first 160 participants of the ongoing ImmuneRACE study and from some 1,300 subjects provided by 6 global collaborators. Nearly every sample came with metadata listing a de-identified subject ID, COVID-19 status, age in years and sex. Where HLA class I and class II types were available, the types were taken from metadata supplied by the sample provider, not from assay-based typing. Points the paper makes about the study in general: How much clinical and demographic metadata was included differed by source and by participant, and the metadata was provided uncurated.

In the prospective study, participants were about 18 to 100 years old, resided in under 30 geographic areas of the United States, and were enrolled through a virtual design. In the prospective study, cohorts were assigned on the basis of participant-reported clinical history obtained from a screening survey and a study questionnaire. Each participant in the prospective study had whole blood, serum and a nasopharyngeal or oropharyngeal swab collected by mobile phlebotomists. Participants in the prospective study had the option to provide additional blood draws and questionnaires over a roughly 2-month period. Blood samples from the prospective study were shipped frozen or at room temperature prior to DNA extraction. The germline V gene provides CDR1 SGDLS and CDR2 YYNGEE. The V and J ends are trimmed by 3 bases and 1 base, leaving 7 bases between them. The CDR3, from cysteine to phenylalanine, totals 14 residues. The retained sequence is limited to the CDR3, 42 bases, with the frame set at the first base.

TCRbeta CDR3 regions were amplified from genomic DNA by means of the immunoSEQ Assay, a bias-controlled multiplex PCR. The published analysis was carried out like this. Nucleated cell counts per sample were estimated from amplification of reference gene primers within the assay. Sequence reads were collapsed and filtered to measure the absolute abundance of every unique TCRbeta CDR3 rearrangement. For each sample, productive Simpson clonality was calculated by taking the square root of Simpson's diversity index across productive rearrangements. Sourced from immuneACCESS, this table was stored by TCRdb with only in-frame sequences that have V and J called. A share of the clones is absent; for the studies checked, an unresolved V gene accounts for under half, and the remainder has no known explanation. V and J calls and clone size come straight from that table; D and trimming were deduced from the DNA. The sample has a few hundred thousand clones on record, around 93% of them singletons. 0.95% to 1.5% of the sample comes from the top ten.

The sequence was obtained from a human donor in a cohort exposed to, infected with or recovered from COVID-19 (not recorded which). The donor label of this sample is uncertain. Rearrangement joined TRBV9 to TRBJ2-2; no confident D gene assignment can be made. The sequencing sample was made of PBMCs or T cells enriched from blood (not recorded which). The bases read TGTGCCAGCAGCGATTCAGGGAACACCGGGGAGCTGTTTTTT. Its product reads: CASSDSGNTGELFF. Outside the CDR3, residues come from the reference TRBV9 and TRBJ2-2 proteins, so the full variable domain is: DSGVTQTPKHLITATGQRVTLRCSPRSGDLSVYWYQQSLDQGLQFLIQYYNGEERAKGNILERFSAQQFPDLHSELNLSSLELGDSALYFCASSDSGNTGELFFGEGSRLTVL.